The clone carrying this T cell receptor beta chain was counted only a few times. MiXCR, applied by TCRdb to the 5' RACE reads, yields one record per CDR3 protein. The table has 1.5 million to 2 million distinct CDR3 sequences, roughly a third seen once. V was clipped by 2 bases and J by 0 bases; unmatched bases: 2. CDR1 and CDR2 (germline): DFQATT, SNEGSKA (reference sequence). The CDR3 is 15 residues long. The data belong to a study of identical twins. The sequence was collected from a newborn girl in good health. The source material was cord blood. The chain combines TRBV20-1 with TRBJ2-1, with TRBD2 matching over 9 bases. Here the CDR3 reads CSARSSGASYNEQFF. The CDR3 DNA reads as TGCAGTGCTAGATCTAGCGGGGCCTCCTACAATGAGCAGTTCTTC.